Listed here is a single T cell receptor beta chain. The V gene's germline CDR1 is SGDLS and CDR2 YYNGEE. The CDR3 spans 13 residues. V lost 4 bases and J lost 10, with 15 bases in between. The data stem from a study of T cell changes during pregnancy in multiple sclerosis. The assay was immunoSEQ multiplex PCR, and TCRdb's table has in-frame clones only and misses some. The sample lists just over 40,000 clones, about 87% seen once, with approximately 5.1% in the top ten. The chain recombines TRBV9 with TRBJ2-1; weak D call: TRBD2 (5 bases). Sample: peripheral blood, taken in the first trimester of pregnancy. This sequence originates from a female donor in good health, enrolled as a control in a pregnancy study. This CDR3 is CASSPSDWTEQFF. Written as DNA, the CDR3 is TGTGCCAGCAGCCCCTCGGACTGGACGGAGCAGTTCTTC.